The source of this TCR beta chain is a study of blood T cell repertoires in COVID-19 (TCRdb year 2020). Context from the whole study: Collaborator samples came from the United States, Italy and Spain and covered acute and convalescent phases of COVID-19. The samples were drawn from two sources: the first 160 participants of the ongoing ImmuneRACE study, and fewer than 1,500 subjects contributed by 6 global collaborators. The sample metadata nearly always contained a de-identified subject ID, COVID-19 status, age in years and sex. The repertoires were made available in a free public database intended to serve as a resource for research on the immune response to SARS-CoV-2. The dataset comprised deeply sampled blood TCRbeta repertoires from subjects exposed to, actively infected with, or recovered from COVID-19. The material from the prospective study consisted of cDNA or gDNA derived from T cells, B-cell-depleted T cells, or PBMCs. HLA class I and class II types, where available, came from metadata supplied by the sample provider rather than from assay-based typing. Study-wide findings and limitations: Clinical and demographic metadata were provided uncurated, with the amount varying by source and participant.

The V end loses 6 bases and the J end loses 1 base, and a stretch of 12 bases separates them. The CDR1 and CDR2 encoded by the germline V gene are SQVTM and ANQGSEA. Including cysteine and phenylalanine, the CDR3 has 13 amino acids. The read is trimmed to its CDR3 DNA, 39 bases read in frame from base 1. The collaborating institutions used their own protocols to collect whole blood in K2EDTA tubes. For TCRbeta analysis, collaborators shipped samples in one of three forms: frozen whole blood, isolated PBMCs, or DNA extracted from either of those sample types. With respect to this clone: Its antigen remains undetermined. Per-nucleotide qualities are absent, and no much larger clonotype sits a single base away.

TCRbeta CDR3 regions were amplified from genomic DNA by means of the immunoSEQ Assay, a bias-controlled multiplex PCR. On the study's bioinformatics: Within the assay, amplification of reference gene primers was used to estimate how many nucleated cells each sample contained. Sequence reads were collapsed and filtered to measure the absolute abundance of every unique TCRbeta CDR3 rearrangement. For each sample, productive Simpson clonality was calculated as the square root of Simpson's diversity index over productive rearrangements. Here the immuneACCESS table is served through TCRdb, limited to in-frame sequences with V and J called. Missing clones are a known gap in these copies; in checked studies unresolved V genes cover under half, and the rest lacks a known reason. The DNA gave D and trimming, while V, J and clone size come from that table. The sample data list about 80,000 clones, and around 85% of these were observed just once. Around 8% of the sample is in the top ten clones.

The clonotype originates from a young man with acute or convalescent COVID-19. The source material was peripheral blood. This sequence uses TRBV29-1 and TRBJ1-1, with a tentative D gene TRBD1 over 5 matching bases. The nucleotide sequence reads TGCAGCGTGAGACAGAGCCCGAACACTGAAGCTTTCTTT. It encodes CSVRQSPNTEAFF.